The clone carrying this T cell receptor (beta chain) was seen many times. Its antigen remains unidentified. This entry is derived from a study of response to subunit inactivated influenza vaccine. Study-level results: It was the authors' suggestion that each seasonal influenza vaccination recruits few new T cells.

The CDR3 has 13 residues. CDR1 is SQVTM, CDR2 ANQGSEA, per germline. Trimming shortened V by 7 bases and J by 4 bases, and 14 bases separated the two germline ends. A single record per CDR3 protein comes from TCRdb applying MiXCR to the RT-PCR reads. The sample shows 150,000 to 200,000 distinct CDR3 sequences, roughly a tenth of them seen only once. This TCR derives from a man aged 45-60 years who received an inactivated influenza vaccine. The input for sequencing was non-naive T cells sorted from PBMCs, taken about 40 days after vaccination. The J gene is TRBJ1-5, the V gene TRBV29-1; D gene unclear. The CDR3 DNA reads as TGCAGCGCCTCTTTGGAGGCGAATCAGCCCCAGCATTTT. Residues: CSASLEANQPQHF.